This T cell receptor beta chain stems from a study of tumour-infiltrating T cells in Burkitt lymphoma. Looking at the study overall: Overall and progression-free survival were predicted by productive clonality.

The method was immunoSEQ multiplex PCR; TCRdb's version includes in-frame clones alone and lacks a portion of them. The sample yields 8,000 or so clones, roughly 73% seen once. The germline V gene has CDR1 KGHSH and CDR2 LQKENI. The CDR3 totals 16 residues. V dropped 6 bases and J dropped 2 bases, with 17 bases sitting between them. The sample was tumor tissue. The receptor was derived from a human donor with diffuse large B-cell lymphoma. The chain couples TRBV18 to TRBJ1-3, with D possibly being TRBD1 (5 bases). Written as DNA, the CDR3 is TGTGCCAGCTCCTTGGCAATCGGGGGAGCTGGAAACACCATATATTTT. Its translation: CASSLAIGGAGNTIYF.